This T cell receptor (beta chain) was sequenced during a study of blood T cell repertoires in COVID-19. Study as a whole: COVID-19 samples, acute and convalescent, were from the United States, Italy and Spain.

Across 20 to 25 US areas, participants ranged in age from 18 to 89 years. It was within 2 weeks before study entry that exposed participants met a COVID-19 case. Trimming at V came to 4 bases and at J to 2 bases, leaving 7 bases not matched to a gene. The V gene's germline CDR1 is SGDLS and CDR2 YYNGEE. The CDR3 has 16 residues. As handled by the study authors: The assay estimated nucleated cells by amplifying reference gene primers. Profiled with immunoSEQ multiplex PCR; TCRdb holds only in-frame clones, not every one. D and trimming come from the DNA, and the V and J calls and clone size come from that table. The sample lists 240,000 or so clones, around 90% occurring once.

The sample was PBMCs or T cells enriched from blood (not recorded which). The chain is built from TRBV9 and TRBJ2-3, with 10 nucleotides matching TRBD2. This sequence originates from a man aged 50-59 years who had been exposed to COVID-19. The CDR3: CASSRSAGGITDTQYF. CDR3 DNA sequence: TGTGCCAGCAGCAGGTCAGCGGGGGGGATCACAGATACGCAGTATTTT.